What follows are 23 T cell receptor beta chains derived from one specimen sequenced in a study of CD8 T cells in Susac syndrome. With random hexamers, reverse transcription was performed on about 0.45 to 1 ug of RNA. TCRdb reprocessed the immunoSEQ multiplex PCR reads via MiXCR and lists one record per CDR3 protein. The sample includes about 83,000 distinct CDR3 sequences, 95% to 96% of them seen just once. Sequencing used CD8+ T cells from PBMCs. The receptor source for this set is a human donor with Susac syndrome.

This clonotype was observed a handful of times. The V call is TRBV15, the J call TRBJ2-5, with D possibly TRBD2 on 6 matching bases. V was pared by 3 bases and J by 1 base, with 9 bases between. The CDR3 runs to 14 residues. CDR1 LNHNV and CDR2 YYDKDF come from the germline V gene (reference sequence). CDR3 amino acids: CATSSRDSQETQYF. The CDR3 bases are TGTGCCACCAGCAGCCGGGACTCCCAAGAGACCCAGTACTTC.

Here the CDR3 reads CASGAAFYEQYF. CDR3 DNA: TGTGCCAGCGGGGCAGCCTTTTACGAGCAGTACTTC. The rearrangement links TRBV13 to TRBJ2-7; tentatively, D is TRBD1 (5 bases). Germline CDR1 PRHDT, CDR2 FYEKMQ (reference sequence). V lost 8 bases and J lost 4, with 12 bases in between. The CDR3 loop spans 12 amino acids.

The V and J genes are TRBV11-2 and TRBJ2-3; D gene unclear. V lost 5 bases and J lost 2, with 5 bases in between. Germline loops: CDR1 SGHAT, CDR2 FQNNGV. The CDR3 consists of 12 residues. The CDR3 nucleotides read TGTGCCAGCAGCCCTTACACAGATACGCAGTATTTT. Its translation: CASSPYTDTQYF.

This chain links TRBV27 with TRBJ1-1, with D maybe TRBD1 (6 bases). Germline CDR1 is MNHEY and CDR2 is SMNVEV (reference sequence). The CDR3 spans 14 residues. Trimming removed 2 bases from V and 7 bases from J, with 14 bases in between. In DNA form, the CDR3 reads TGTGCCAGCAGTTTAGTTCGGGGACATCTTGAAGCTTTCTTT. Amino acids: CASSLVRGHLEAFF.

The chain combines TRBV29-1 with TRBJ1-1; unclear D gene. CDR3 size: 11 residues. The germline gives CDR1 SQVTM, CDR2 ANQGSEA. Trimming pared 6 bases from V and 4 bases from J, leaving 9 bases between. The CDR3 loop reads CSVTWGTEAFF. The DNA of the CDR3 is TGCAGCGTAACTTGGGGCACTGAAGCTTTCTTT.

The chain uses TRBV14 and TRBJ1-5; D call uncertain. V shed 2 bases and J shed 9 bases, with 11 bases lying between them. The CDR3 is 13 residues long. CDR1 and CDR2 (germline): SGHDN, FVKESK. CDR3 loop: CASSQTSLGPQHF. CDR3 nucleotides: TGTGCCAGCAGCCAAACGTCCCTTGGGCCCCAGCATTTT.

This clonotype was seen only a few times. This chain links TRBV6-5 with TRBJ1-1; 11 positions agree with TRBD1. V shed 4 bases, J shed 5 bases, and the junction held 3 bases outside the gene matches. This CDR3 has 14 residues. Germline V gives CDR1 MNHEY, CDR2 SVGAGI. The CDR3 DNA reads as TGTGCCAGCAGTTGGGGACAGGGGGTAACTGAAGCTTTCTTT. Protein sequence: CASSWGQGVTEAFF.

The rearrangement joins TRBV20-1 to TRBJ2-7; D ambiguous. The germline V and J ends were trimmed by 5 bases and 0 bases, with 14 bases remaining between them. This CDR3 is 14 amino acids long. The germline CDR1 and CDR2 sequences are DFQATT and SNEGSKA (reference sequence). CDR3 loop: CSARGIRTSYEQYV. In nucleotides, the CDR3 is TGCAGTGCTCGAGGTATACGGACCTCCTACGAGCAGTACGTC.

The CDR3 DNA is TGTGCCAGCTCACCACAGGCGGGAGAAACAGATACGCAGTATTTT. This sequence encodes CASSPQAGETDTQYF. The chain joins TRBV18 to TRBJ2-3; 7 bases are shared with TRBD2. The CDR3 extends over 15 amino acids. V was pared by 1 base and J by 3 bases, with 4 bases of the junction left unmatched. Germline V lookup: CDR1 KGHSH, CDR2 LQKENI.

The rearrangement links TRBV15 to TRBJ2-7; D call uncertain. Germline lookup yields CDR1 LNHNV and CDR2 YYDKDF (reference sequence). This CDR3 has 15 residues. The V end lost 1 base, the J end lost 2 bases, and 12 bases lay between the germline ends. Here the CDR3 reads CATSRGASRPYEQYV. The CDR3 region has the DNA TGTGCCACCAGCAGAGGGGCATCGAGGCCCTACGAGCAGTACGTC.

The V gene is TRBV20-1, the J gene TRBJ2-3, with TRBD1 matching 7 bases. Germline V lookup: CDR1 DFQATT, CDR2 SNEGSKA (reference sequence). The CDR3 loop spans 13 amino acids. Unmatched junction bases numbered 8, after V lost 5 bases and J lost 6 bases. CDR3 nucleotides: TGCAGTGCTCCTACAGGGGAAAGGGATACGCAGTATTTT. This codes for CSAPTGERDTQYF.

The chain couples TRBV20-1 to TRBJ2-1, with TRBD2 as a possible D gene (5 bases). The CDR3 extends over 16 amino acids. V was clipped by 0 bases and J by 0 bases, with 12 bases between them. Germline V gene lookup returns CDR1 DFQATT and CDR2 SNEGSKA (reference sequence). The CDR3 loop reads CSARDREAASYNEQFF. CDR3 bases: TGCAGTGCTAGAGATCGGGAAGCGGCCTCCTACAATGAGCAGTTCTTC.

This CDR3 reads CASSYGGETQYF. The DNA for the CDR3 is TGTGCCAGCAGTTACGGGGGGGAGACCCAGTACTTC. The rearrangement joins TRBV6-5 to TRBJ2-5, with D maybe TRBD2 (6 bases). CDR1 and CDR2 (germline): MNHEY, SVGAGI. The CDR3 loop spans 12 amino acids. V shed 2 bases and J shed 5 bases, with 6 bases lying between them.

This chain connects TRBV20-1 to TRBJ1-1; no reliable D call. V was clipped by 1 base and J by 5 bases, with 14 bases between them. The CDR3 totals 14 residues. CDR1 and CDR2 from the germline V gene are DFQATT and SNEGSKA (reference sequence). DNA of the CDR3: TGCAGTGCTAGAGTAAGTGCGGCGCGGACTGAAGCTTTCTTT. Translating it yields CSARVSAARTEAFF.

The chain combines TRBV11-2 with TRBJ2-3; TRBD1 matches at 9 bases. V gave up 4 bases and J gave up 1 base; unmatched junction bases: 9. Germline V CDR1 and CDR2: SGHAT, FQNNGV. This CDR3 spans 17 amino acids. CDR3 in amino acids: CASSSWAQGAGTDTQYF. The CDR3 DNA follows: TGTGCCAGCAGCTCCTGGGCACAGGGGGCAGGCACAGATACGCAGTATTTT.

This rearrangement joins TRBV7-9 to TRBJ2-2; D is ambiguous. The CDR3 covers 12 residues. Deletions cut 5 bases from V and 7 bases from J, with 8 bases between. The germline V gene encodes CDR1 SEHNR and CDR2 FQNEAQ (reference sequence). The CDR3 reads CASSASIGELFF. The CDR3 DNA sequence: TGTGCCAGCAGCGCCAGTATCGGGGAGCTGTTTTTT.

This chain connects TRBV11-1 to TRBJ2-5; no firm D call. From germline, CDR1 is SGHAT and CDR2 FQDESV (reference sequence). CDR3 length: 14 residues. V lost 2 bases to trimming and J lost 0 bases, with 7 bases between them. CDR3 protein: CASSLSPYQETQYF. The CDR3 DNA reads as TGTGCCAGCAGCTTATCCCCGTACCAAGAGACCCAGTACTTC.

The chain links TRBV6-2 or TRBV6-3 to TRBJ2-7; D not resolved. V was pared by 5 bases and J by 0 bases, with 5 bases between. The CDR3 sequence is 12 residues long. Germline values: CDR1 MNHEY, CDR2 SVGEGT. CDR3 nucleotide sequence: TGTGCCAGCAGTCCAGGCTCCTACGAGCAGTACTTC. It codes for CASSPGSYEQYF.

The chain has TRBV7-9 and TRBJ2-1; D might be TRBD2 (5 bases). Per the germline V gene, CDR1 is SEHNR and CDR2 is FQNEAQ (reference sequence). This CDR3 spans 16 amino acids. V was pared by 5 bases and J by 8 bases, with 22 bases between. The CDR3 DNA reads as TGTGCCAGCAGCCCAGAGGAGGCAGTAACTTTGGATGAGCAGTTCTTC. Protein product: CASSPEEAVTLDEQFF.

The genes are TRBV5-1 and TRBJ2-1; TRBD1 matches 7 bases. The germline CDR1 and CDR2 sequences are SGHRS and YFSETQ. This CDR3 is built from 14 residues. V lost 7 bases to trimming and J lost 6 bases; unmatched junction nucleotides: 10. CDR3 in DNA: TGCGCCAGCGTTGGCGAGGGGGCGCGCAATGAGCAGTTCTTC. Translating it yields CASVGEGARNEQFF.

The chain is built from TRBV6-2 or TRBV6-3 and TRBJ2-5, with D possibly matching TRBD2 (5 bases). Germline assignment: CDR1 MNHEY and CDR2 SVGEGT. CDR3 size: 15 residues. V shed 0 bases and J shed 4 bases, with 12 bases lying between them. CDR3 region: CASSYSNWRRETQYF. CDR3 DNA: TGTGCCAGCAGTTACTCGAATTGGAGGCGAGAGACCCAGTACTTC.

The gene calls are TRBV20-1 and TRBJ1-2, with D unresolved. Per the germline V gene, CDR1 is DFQATT and CDR2 is SNEGSKA (reference sequence). Trimming cost V 3 bases and J 3 bases, with 14 bases left between them. This CDR3 has 14 residues. The CDR3: CSASYLGRDYGYTF. The CDR3 DNA reads TGCAGTGCTAGTTACCTAGGAAGGGACTATGGCTACACCTTC.

This clonotype was detected once. This chain joins TRBV30 and TRBJ2-5, with D tentatively TRBD2 (6 bases). Germline-derived CDR1 and CDR2 are GTSNPN and SVGIG (reference sequence). V shed 0 bases and J shed 11 bases, with 19 bases lying between them. There are 14 residues in the CDR3. The CDR3 here is CAWSVGQGASGQYF. CDR3 bases: TGTGCCTGGAGTGTAGGGCAGGGAGCCAGCGGGCAGTACTTC.